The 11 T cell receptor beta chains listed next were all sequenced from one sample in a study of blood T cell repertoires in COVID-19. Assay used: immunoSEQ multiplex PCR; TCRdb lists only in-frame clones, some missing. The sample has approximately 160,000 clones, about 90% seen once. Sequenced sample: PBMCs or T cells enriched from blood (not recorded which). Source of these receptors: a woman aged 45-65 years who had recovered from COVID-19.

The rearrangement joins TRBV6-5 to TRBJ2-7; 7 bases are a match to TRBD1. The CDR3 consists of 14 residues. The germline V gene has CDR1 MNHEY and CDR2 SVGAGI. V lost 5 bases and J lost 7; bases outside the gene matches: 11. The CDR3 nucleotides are TGTGCCAGCAGTCAAAGGGGGCCCACGGAAGAGCAGTACTTC. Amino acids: CASSQRGPTEEQYF.

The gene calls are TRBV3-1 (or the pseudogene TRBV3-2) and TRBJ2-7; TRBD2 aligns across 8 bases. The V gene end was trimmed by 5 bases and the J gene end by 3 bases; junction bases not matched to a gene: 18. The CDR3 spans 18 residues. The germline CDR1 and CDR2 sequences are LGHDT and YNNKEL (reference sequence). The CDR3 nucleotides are TGTGCCAGCAGCTCGGCGGCGGGGGGCGTTCGACTGGGCTACGAGCAGTACTTC. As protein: CASSSAAGGVRLGYEQYF.

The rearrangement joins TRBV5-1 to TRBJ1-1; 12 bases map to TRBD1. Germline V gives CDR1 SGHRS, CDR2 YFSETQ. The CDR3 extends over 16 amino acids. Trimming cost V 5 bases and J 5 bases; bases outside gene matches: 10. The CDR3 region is CASRRPGTGGATEAFF. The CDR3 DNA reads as TGCGCCAGCAGGCGTCCCGGGACAGGGGGCGCAACTGAAGCTTTCTTT.

CDR3: CASSYGSRAGYEQFF. In nucleotides, the CDR3 is TGTGCCAGCAGTTACGGATCTAGAGCTGGTTATGAGCAGTTCTTC. The chain recombines TRBV6-5 with TRBJ2-1; D uncertain. V gave up 2 bases and J gave up 8 bases, with 16 bases separating them. Germline CDR1 reads MNHEY; CDR2 reads SVGAGI. There are 15 residues in the CDR3.

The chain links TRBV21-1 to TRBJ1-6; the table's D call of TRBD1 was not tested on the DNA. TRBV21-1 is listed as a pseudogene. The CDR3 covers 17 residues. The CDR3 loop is CASGGTGVGDRDSPLHF. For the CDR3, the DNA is TGTGCCAGCGGGGGTACAGGGGTTGGGGATCGGGATTCACCCCTCCACTTT.

CDR3 residues: CASSQESSRGAEAFF. In nucleotides, the CDR3 is TGCGCCAGCAGCCAAGAGTCCTCCCGCGGCGCTGAAGCTTTCTTT. This sequence joins TRBV4-3 and TRBJ1-1, with D unresolved. Between the trimmed V and J ends, which lost 0 bases and 6 bases, there was a span of 14 bases. The CDR3 consists of 15 residues. Germline V lookup: CDR1 LGHNA, CDR2 YSLEER.

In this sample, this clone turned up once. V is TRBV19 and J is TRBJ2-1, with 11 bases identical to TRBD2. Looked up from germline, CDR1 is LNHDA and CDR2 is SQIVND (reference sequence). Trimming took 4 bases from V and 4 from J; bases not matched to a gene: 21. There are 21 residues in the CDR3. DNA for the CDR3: TGTGCCAGTAGTACCCTCCGGGACAGTCTTCAACTAGCGGGAGTTTACAATGAGCAGTTCTTC. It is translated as CASSTLRDSLQLAGVYNEQFF. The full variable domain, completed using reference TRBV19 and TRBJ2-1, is DGGITQSPKYLFRKEGQNVTLSCEQNLNHDAMYWYRQDPGQGLRLIYYSQIVNDFQKGDIAEGYSVSREKKESFPLTVTSAQKNPTAFYLCASSTLRDSLQLAGVYNEQFFGPGTRLTVL.

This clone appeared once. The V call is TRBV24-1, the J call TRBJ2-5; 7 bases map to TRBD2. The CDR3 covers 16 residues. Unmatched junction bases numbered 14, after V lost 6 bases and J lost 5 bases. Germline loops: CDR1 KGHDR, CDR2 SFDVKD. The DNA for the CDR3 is TGTGCCACCAGTCAGCGGGGACGTCGGGGAGTGGAGACCCAGTACTTC. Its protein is CATSQRGRRGVETQYF.

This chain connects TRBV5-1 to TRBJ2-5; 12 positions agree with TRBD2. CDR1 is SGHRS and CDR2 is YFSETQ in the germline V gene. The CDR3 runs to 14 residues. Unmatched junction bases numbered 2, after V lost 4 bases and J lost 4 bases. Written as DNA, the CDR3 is TGCGCCAGCAGCCGGGGACTAGCGGGAGAGACCCAGTACTTC. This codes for CASSRGLAGETQYF.

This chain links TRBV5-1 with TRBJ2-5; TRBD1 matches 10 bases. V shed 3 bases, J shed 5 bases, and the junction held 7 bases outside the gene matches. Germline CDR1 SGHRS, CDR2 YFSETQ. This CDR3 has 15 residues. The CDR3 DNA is TGCGCCAGCAGCTGGGAATGGGGACAGGGGGAGACCCAGTACTTC. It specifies CASSWEWGQGETQYF.

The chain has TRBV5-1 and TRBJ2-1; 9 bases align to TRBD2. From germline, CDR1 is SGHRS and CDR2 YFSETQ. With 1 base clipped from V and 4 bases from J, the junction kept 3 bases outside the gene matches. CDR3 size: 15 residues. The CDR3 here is CASSLPSGNYNEQFF. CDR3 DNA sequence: TGCGCCAGCAGCTTGCCTAGCGGGAATTACAATGAGCAGTTCTTC. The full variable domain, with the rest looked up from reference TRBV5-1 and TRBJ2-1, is KAGVTQTPRYLIKTRGQQVTLSCSPISGHRSVSWYQQTPGQGLQFLFEYFSETQRNKGNFPGRFSGRQFSNSRSEMNVSTLELGDSALYLCASSLPSGNYNEQFFGPGTRLTVL.